This T cell receptor (beta chain) emerged from a study of blood T cell repertoires in COVID-19. Trimming pared 4 bases from V and 0 bases from J, leaving 11 bases between. The CDR3 spans 15 residues. Germline V gene data show CDR1 as LGHNA and CDR2 as YSLEER. Profiled with immunoSEQ multiplex PCR; TCRdb holds only in-frame clones, not every one. Among hundreds of thousands of clones listed, 88% were seen once. This rearrangement joins TRBV4-3 to TRBJ2-3; tentatively, D is TRBD2 (5 bases). The sample consisted of PBMCs or T cells enriched from blood (not recorded which). The source of this sequence is a woman aged 50 to 65 who had recovered from COVID-19. The DNA for the CDR3 is TGCGCCAGCAGCCTACTAGTTTTTAGCACAGATACGCAGTATTTT. It translates to CASSLLVFSTDTQYF.